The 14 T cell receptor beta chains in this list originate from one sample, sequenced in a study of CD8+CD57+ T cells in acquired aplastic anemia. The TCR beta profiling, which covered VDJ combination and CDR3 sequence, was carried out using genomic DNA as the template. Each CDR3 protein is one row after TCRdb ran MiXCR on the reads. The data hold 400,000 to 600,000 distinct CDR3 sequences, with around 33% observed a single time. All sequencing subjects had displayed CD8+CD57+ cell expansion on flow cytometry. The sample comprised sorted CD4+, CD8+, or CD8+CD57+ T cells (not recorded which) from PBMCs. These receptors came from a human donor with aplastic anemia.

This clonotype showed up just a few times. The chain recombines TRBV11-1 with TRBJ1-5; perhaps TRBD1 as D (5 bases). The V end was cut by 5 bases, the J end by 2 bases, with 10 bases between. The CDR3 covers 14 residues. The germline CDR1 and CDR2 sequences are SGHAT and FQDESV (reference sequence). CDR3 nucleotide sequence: TGTGCCAGCAGCCCGGGGGGGGGCAATCAGCCCCAGCATTTT. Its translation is CASSPGGGNQPQHF.

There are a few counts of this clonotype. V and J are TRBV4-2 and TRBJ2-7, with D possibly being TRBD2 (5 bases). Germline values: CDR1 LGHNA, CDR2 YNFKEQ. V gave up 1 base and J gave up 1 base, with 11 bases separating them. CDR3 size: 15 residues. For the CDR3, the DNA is TGTGCCAGCAGCCAAGTTGCGGGTCTATCCTACGAGCAGTACTTC. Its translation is CASSQVAGLSYEQYF.

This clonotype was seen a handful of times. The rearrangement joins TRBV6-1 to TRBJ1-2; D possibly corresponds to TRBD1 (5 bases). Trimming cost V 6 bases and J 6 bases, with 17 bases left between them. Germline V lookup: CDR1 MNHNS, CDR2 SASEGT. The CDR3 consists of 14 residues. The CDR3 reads CASSPNPQGHGYTF. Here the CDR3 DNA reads TGTGCCAGCAGCCCTAACCCGCAGGGCCATGGCTACACCTTC.

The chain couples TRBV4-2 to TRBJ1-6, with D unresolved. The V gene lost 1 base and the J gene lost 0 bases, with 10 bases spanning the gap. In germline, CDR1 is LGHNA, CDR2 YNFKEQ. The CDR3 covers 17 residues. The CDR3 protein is CASSQGHGSSYNSPLHF. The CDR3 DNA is TGTGCCAGCAGCCAAGGACACGGTTCCTCCTATAATTCACCCCTCCACTTT.

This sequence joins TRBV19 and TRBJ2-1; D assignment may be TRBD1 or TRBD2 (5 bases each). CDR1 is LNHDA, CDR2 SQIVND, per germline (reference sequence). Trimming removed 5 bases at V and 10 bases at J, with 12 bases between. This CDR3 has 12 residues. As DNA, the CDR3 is TGTGCCAGTAGTCCCGGGGCATACGAGCAGTTCTTC. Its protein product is CASSPGAYEQFF.

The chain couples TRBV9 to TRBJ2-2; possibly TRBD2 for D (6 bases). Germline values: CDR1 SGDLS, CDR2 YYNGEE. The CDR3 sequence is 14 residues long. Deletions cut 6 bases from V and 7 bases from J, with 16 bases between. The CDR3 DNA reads TGTGCCAGCACCCTGGAGGGGAGTGGCGGGGAGCTGTTTTTT. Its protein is CASTLEGSGGELFF.

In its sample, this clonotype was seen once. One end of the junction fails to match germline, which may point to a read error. The CDR3 DNA reads as TGTGCCCGGAGTGTACTAGAGGGGCGGCAGTATTTT. It is translated as CARSVLEGRQYF. The V call is TRBV30, the J call TRBJ2-3; possibly TRBD1 or TRBD2 for D (5 bases each). Germline V gene sequence: CDR1 GTSNPN, CDR2 SVGIG (reference sequence). CDR3 length equals 12 residues.

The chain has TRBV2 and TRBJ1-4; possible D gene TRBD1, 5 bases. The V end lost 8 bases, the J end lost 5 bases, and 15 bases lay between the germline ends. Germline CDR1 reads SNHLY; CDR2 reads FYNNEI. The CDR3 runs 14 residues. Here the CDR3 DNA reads TGTGCCAGCCGCAGTTCGGGGCCAAATGAAAAACTGTTTTTT. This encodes CASRSSGPNEKLFF.

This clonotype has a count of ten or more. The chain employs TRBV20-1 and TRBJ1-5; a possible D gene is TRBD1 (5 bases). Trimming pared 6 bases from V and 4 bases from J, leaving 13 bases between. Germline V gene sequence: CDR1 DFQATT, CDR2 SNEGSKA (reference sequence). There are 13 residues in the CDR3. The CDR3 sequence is CSALAAGNQPQHF. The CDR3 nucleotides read TGCAGTGCCCTGGCTGCAGGGAATCAGCCCCAGCATTTT.

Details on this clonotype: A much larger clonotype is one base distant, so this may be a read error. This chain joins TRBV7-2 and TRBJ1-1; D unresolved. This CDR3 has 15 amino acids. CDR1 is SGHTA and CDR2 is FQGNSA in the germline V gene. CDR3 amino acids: CASSLVGSSNAEAFF. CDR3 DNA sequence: TGTGCCAGCAGCTTAGTGGGCAGCTCGAACGCTGAAGCTTTCTTT.

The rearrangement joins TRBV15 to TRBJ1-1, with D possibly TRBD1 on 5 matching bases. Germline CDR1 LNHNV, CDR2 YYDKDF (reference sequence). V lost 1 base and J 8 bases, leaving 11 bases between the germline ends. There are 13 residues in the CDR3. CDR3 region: CATSRVLRTEAFF. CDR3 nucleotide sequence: TGTGCCACCAGCAGAGTTCTAAGGACAGAAGCTTTCTTT.

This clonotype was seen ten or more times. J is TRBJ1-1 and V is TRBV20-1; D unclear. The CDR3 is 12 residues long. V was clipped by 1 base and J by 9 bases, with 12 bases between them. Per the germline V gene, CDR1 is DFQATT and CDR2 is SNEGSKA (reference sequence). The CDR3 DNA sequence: TGCAGTGCTAGAGCCGGACCTGACAAAGCTTTCTTT. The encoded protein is CSARAGPDKAFF.

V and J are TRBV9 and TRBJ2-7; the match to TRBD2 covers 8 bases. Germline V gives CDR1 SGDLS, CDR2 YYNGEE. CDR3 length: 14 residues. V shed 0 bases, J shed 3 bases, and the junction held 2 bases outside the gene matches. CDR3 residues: CASSVGLASYEQYF. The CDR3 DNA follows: TGTGCCAGCAGCGTAGGACTAGCGAGCTACGAGCAGTACTTC.

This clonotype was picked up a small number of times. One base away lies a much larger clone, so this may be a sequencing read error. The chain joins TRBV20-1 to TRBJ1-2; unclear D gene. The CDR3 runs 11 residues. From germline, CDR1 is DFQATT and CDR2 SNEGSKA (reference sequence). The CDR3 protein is CSASHNYGYAF. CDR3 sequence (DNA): TGCAGTGCTAGCCATAACTATGGCTACGCCTTC.